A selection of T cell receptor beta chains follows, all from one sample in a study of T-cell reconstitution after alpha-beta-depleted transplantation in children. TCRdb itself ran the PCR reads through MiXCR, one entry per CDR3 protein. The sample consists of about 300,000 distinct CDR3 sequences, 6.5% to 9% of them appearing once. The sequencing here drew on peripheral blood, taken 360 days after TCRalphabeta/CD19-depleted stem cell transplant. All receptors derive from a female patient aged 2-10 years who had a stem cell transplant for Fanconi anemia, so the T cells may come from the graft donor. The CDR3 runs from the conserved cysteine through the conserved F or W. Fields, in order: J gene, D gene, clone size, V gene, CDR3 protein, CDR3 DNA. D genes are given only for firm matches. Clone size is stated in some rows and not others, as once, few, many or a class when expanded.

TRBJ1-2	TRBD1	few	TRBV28	CASSLTGQVYGYTF	TGTGCCAGCAGTTTAACGGGACAGGTCTATGGCTACACCTTC
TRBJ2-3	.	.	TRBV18	CASSQDSTTSDTQYF	TGTGCCAGCTCACAGGACTCGACTACCTCGGATACGCAGTATTTT
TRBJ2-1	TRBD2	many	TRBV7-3	CASSLGLAGGEQFF	TGTGCCAGCAGCTTGGGACTAGCGGGGGGAGAGCAGTTCTTC
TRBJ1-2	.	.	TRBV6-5	CASSYSVSGAYGYTF	TGTGCCAGCAGTTACTCGGTGTCGGGGGCCTATGGCTACACCTTC
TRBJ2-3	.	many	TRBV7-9	CASSLGLEQYF	TGTGCCAGCAGCTTGGGTCTAGAGCAGTATTTT
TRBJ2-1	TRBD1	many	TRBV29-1	CSVLTGTGENEQFF	TGCAGCGTTTTAACCGGGACAGGGGAAAATGAGCAGTTCTTC
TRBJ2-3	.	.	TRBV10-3	CAISAGSTDTQYF	TGTGCCATCAGTGCGGGGAGCACAGATACGCAGTATTTT
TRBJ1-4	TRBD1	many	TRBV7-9	CASSQGQTNEKLFF	TGTGCCAGCAGCCAGGGACAGACAAATGAAAAACTGTTTTTT
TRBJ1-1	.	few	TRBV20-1	CSAPTLNTEAFF	TGCAGTGCTCCGACTCTAAACACTGAAGCTTTCTTT
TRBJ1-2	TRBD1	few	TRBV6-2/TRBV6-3	CASSQTAGQGVFGYTF	TGTGCCAGCAGTCAAACGGCGGGACAGGGGGTATTCGGCTACACCTTC
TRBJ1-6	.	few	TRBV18	CASSPLAGRTYNSPLHF	TGTGCCAGCTCACCACTAGCGGGAAGGACCTATAATTCACCCCTCCACTTT
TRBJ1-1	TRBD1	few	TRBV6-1	CASRAPGQLNTEAFF	TGTGCCAGCAGAGCACCGGGACAGCTGAACACTGAAGCTTTCTTT
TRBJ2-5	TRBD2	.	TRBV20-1	CSASYGRGTQYF	TGCAGTGCTAGTTACGGGAGGGGCACCCAGTACTTC
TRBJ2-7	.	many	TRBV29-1	CSVEDGVGDPEQYF	TGCAGCGTTGAAGACGGGGTGGGGGACCCCGAGCAGTACTTC
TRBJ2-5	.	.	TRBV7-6	CASSLGIVGGHAGETQYF	TGTGCCAGCAGCTTAGGGATTGTGGGGGGTCACGCCGGAGAGACCCAGTACTTC
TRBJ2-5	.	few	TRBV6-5	CASSYGGGSGRETQYF	TGTGCCAGCAGTTACGGGGGTGGGAGTGGAAGGGAGACCCAGTACTTC
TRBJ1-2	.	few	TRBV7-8	CASSLPGAYGYTF	TGTGCCAGCAGCCTTCCGGGGGCGTATGGCTACACCTTC
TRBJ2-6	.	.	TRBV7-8	CASSLRAGRTGANVLTF	TGTGCCAGCAGCTTACGGGCAGGGAGAACTGGGGCCAACGTCCTGACTTTC